This T cell receptor (beta chain) was found in a study of T-cell memory formation after mild COVID-19. The study's findings and limits: The study found balanced CD4/CD8 in clones contracting day 15 to 85 and a CD4+ lean in later expanders.

TCRalpha and TCRbeta libraries used 5'RACE with constant-segment primers and UMIs. In TCRdb, the 5' RACE reads were re-called with MiXCR into one record per CDR3 protein. The sample has approximately 340,000 distinct CDR3 sequences; roughly 13% are singletons. V dropped 8 bases and J dropped 5 bases, with 10 bases sitting between them. Germline loops: CDR1 SNHLY, CDR2 FYNNEI. The CDR3 consists of 13 residues. As concerns this clonotype: Its antigen remains unidentified.

The sequence came from a man aged 18 to 29 who had mild COVID-19 (a few samples of this study predate the infection). Cell type and time point are not known. The sample comprised PBMCs or a T cell subset sorted from them (not recorded which). The chain combines TRBV2 with TRBJ1-6; no firm D call. The CDR3 DNA is TGTGCCAGCGGCCTTGAGAATAATTCACCCCTCCACTTT. It specifies CASGLENNSPLHF.